The rows below give T cell receptor beta chains drawn from one sample of a study of CD8 T cells in Susac syndrome. In TCRdb, the immunoSEQ multiplex PCR reads were re-called with MiXCR into one record per CDR3 protein. The sample yields 73,000 or so distinct CDR3 sequences, about 95% seen once. Sequences were obtained from CD8+ T cells from PBMCs. These receptors originate from a human donor with multiple sclerosis. The CDR3 runs from the conserved cysteine through the conserved F or W. The D gene is left open where the match is weak. Rows give clone size only sometimes, using once, few, many, or a class for an expanded clone.

j_call d_call clone_size v_call cdr3_nt cdr3_aa
TRBJ1-1 . . TRBV6-5 TGTGCCAGCAGTGCATACAGGGAGGCGAACACTGAAGCTTTCTTT CASSAYREANTEAFF
TRBJ2-2 . . TRBV27 TGTGCCAGCAGTTTATCATACACCGGGGAGCTGTTTTTT CASSLSYTGELFF
TRBJ2-5 . . TRBV7-9 TGTGCCAGCAGCTTAGCGCGGTGGGGCCAAGAGACCCAGTACTTC CASSLARWGQETQYF
TRBJ1-5 TRBD1 . TRBV25-1 TGTGCCAGCAGTGAGTCTGGGACAGGCAATCAGCCCCAGCATTTT CASSESGTGNQPQHF
TRBJ1-1 . . TRBV6-5 TGTGCCAGCGGTTACTACGCTGAAGCTTTCTTT CASGYYAEAFF
TRBJ1-2 . . TRBV19 TGTGCCAGTAGTCCCACCCCCAGGGTAGCTAACTGGGACTATGGCTACACCTTC CASSPTPRVANWDYGYTF
TRBJ2-1 . . TRBV7-8 TGTGCCAGCAGCGATGTCCCCGGGGTTAATGAGCAGTTCTTC CASSDVPGVNEQFF
TRBJ2-1 TRBD1 . TRBV13 TGTGCCTACCGGGACAGGGGAGAGGATGAGCAGTTCTTC CAYRDRGEDEQFF
TRBJ2-5 . . TRBV11-2 TGTGCCAGCAGCCCCCCGGGTGGAGAGACCCAGTACTTC CASSPPGGETQYF
TRBJ2-5 . . TRBV19 TGTGCCAGTAGTATATGGACAGACCAAGAGACCCAGTACTTC CASSIWTDQETQYF
TRBJ1-2 . . TRBV19 TGTGCCAGTAGTATAGAGACAGCCATCCGTGGCTACACCTTC CASSIETAIRGYTF
TRBJ2-7 . . TRBV7-9 TGTGCCAGCAGCGTGCCGGAGGACGATTTCCAGTACTTC CASSVPEDDFQYF
TRBJ1-2 TRBD1 . TRBV3-1 TGTGCCAGCAGCCAACCAGGACAGGGGGATGGCTACACCTTC CASSQPGQGDGYTF
TRBJ1-1 . . TRBV10-3 TGTGCCATCAGTCCCGGGCCCATGAACACTGAAGCTTTCTTT CAISPGPMNTEAFF
TRBJ1-5 TRBD1 once TRBV3-1 TGTGCCAGCAGCCAAGTAGGGGACAGAGGCCAGCCCCAGCATTTT CASSQVGDRGQPQHF
TRBJ1-4 TRBD1 . TRBV12-5 TGTGCTAGTGGTTTGATCCCGACAGGGGGACCGAATGAAAAACTGTTTTTT CASGLIPTGGPNEKLFF
TRBJ2-1 . . TRBV13 TGTGCCGTCGGGCCTTCCCCCTACAATGAGCAGTTCTTC CAVGPSPYNEQFF
TRBJ2-1 . . TRBV4-1 TGCGCCAGCAGCCAAGATGGACCAGGGAATGAGCAGTTCTTC CASSQDGPGNEQFF
TRBJ2-1 . . TRBV27 TGTGCCAGCGGCGAAGTTGAGCAGTTCTTC CASGEVEQFF
TRBJ1-2 . . TRBV4-1 TGCGCCAGCAGCCAAGGGTTTTATGGCTACACCTTC CASSQGFYGYTF
TRBJ1-2 . . TRBV9 TGTGCCAGCAGCGCAGAAGGAGGGGGGTGGGATGGCTACACCTTC CASSAEGGGWDGYTF
TRBJ1-6 . . TRBV9 TGTGCCAGCAGCGAGCAGGGGACGGGGAATTCACCCCTCCACTTT CASSEQGTGNSPLHF
TRBJ2-2 . . TRBV7-9 TGTGCCAGCAGCTCGCCCACTACAGGGCCCGGGGAGCTGTTTTTT CASSSPTTGPGELFF
TRBJ2-5 TRBD2 . TRBV7-6 TGTGCCAGCAGCTCCCATGCAACCGGGACTAGGCAAGAGACCCAGTACTTC CASSSHATGTRQETQYF
TRBJ2-3 . . TRBV10-3 TGTGCCATCAGTGGCGAACACCTCACAGATACGCAGTATTTT CAISGEHLTDTQYF
TRBJ2-1 . . TRBV7-9 TGTGCCAGCAGCCACCGGGGTAGCTCCTACAATGAGCAGTTCTTC CASSHRGSSYNEQFF
TRBJ2-7 TRBD2 . TRBV4-1 TGCGCCAGCAGCCGGGTGGGGCTAGCGGGGGACTTCTCCTACGAGCAGTACTTC CASSRVGLAGDFSYEQYF
TRBJ2-2 TRBD2 once TRBV4-1 TGCGCCAGCAGCCCAACCCCGGGACTAGCTCTTCCCGGGGAGCTGTTTTTT CASSPTPGLALPGELFF